One T cell receptor (beta chain) is described in this entry. The data are from a study of cytomegalovirus exposure and HLA in healthy donors. Researchers ran the PCR with 60 Vbeta and 13 Jbeta primers. Method: immunoSEQ multiplex PCR; TCRdb's copy keeps in-frame clones and lacks some. Among about 150,000 clones listed, over 70% were seen once. Per the germline V gene, CDR1 is LNHNV and CDR2 is YYDKDF (reference sequence). Trimming stripped 5 bases from V and 1 base from J, with 9 bases between. This CDR3 is 13 amino acids long. The V gene is TRBV15, the J gene TRBJ2-7; possibly TRBD2 for D (6 bases). The origin of this receptor is a man aged 25-40 years in good health and CMV-seropositive. Sequencing was performed on PBMCs. This CDR3 reads CATSSRGSYEQYF. The DNA for the CDR3 is TGTGCCACCAGCTCCCGGGGGTCCTACGAGCAGTACTTC.